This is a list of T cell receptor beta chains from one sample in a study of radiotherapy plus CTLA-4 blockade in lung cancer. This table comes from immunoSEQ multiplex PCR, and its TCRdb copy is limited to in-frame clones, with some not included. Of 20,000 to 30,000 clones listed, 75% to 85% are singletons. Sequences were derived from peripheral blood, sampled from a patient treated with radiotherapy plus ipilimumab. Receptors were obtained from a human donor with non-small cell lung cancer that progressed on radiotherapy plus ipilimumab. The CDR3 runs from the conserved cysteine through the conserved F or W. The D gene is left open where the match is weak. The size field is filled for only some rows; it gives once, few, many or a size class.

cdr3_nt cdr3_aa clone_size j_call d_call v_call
TGCGCCAGCAGCTTGGCAGATTACAATGAGCAGTTCTTC CASSLADYNEQFF - TRBJ2-1 - TRBV5-1
TGTGCCAGCTCCCCCAACGAAGACGAAAAACTGTTTTTT CASSPNEDEKLFF - TRBJ1-4 - TRBV18
TGTGCCAGCAGCGTGGGTACAGCCCGGGGTGTCACCATATATTTT CASSVGTARGVTIYF - TRBJ1-3 - TRBV9
TGTGCCACCGAGGGGTTCAGCTCCTACGAGCAGTACTTC CATEGFSSYEQYF few TRBJ2-7 - TRBV28
TGCGCCAGCAGCCTGGTGGTGGGGGTGAACACTGAAGCTTTCTTT CASSLVVGVNTEAFF once TRBJ1-1 - TRBV5-1
TGTGCCAGCAGCCAAGATTGGGGGGCCCGCACTGAAGCTTTCTTT CASSQDWGARTEAFF - TRBJ1-1 - TRBV4-2
TGTGCCAGCAGCTACAGGGAGCACTACGAGCAGTACTTC CASSYREHYEQYF medium-sized TRBJ2-7 - TRBV7-9
TGTGCCAGCAATATGGACAGGGCAGATACGCAGTATTTT CASNMDRADTQYF - TRBJ2-3 TRBD1 TRBV6-1
TGTGCCAGCAGTAGGACGGCGGGGACAGGGTCCCACGAGCAGTACTTC CASSRTAGTGSHEQYF - TRBJ2-7 TRBD1 TRBV2
TGCGCCAGCAGTAGGGGTCCCGACTACAATGAGCAGTTCTTC CASSRGPDYNEQFF - TRBJ2-1 - TRBV4-1
TGTGCCAGCAGCTTTATTGGGGAATCCTATGGCTACACCTTC CASSFIGESYGYTF - TRBJ1-2 - TRBV7-2
TGTGCCAGCAGCCCCAGGGGGCAGGGCGGCTATGGCTACACCTTC CASSPRGQGGYGYTF - TRBJ1-2 TRBD1 TRBV13
TGTGCCAGCAGCCCCGGGACAGGCCGGGGCTACACCTTC CASSPGTGRGYTF - TRBJ1-2 TRBD1 TRBV7-8
TGTGCCAGCAGCTCTCGAAGCTCCTACGAGCAGTACTTC CASSSRSSYEQYF - TRBJ2-7 - TRBV7-9
TGTGCCAGCAGACTGGGTTTTAACACTGAAGCTTTCTTT CASRLGFNTEAFF - TRBJ1-1 - TRBV25-1
TGCGCCAGCAGCCCCTGGACTAGCGGGGGTTCAGATACGCAGTATTTT CASSPWTSGGSDTQYF - TRBJ2-3 TRBD2 TRBV4-3
TGTGCCAGCAGCCGACGACAGGGCTCCGGCGGCTACACCTTC CASSRRQGSGGYTF once TRBJ1-2 TRBD1 TRBV6-5
TGTGCCAGCAGTCCCCGGGACCACAAAGAGACCCAGTACTTC CASSPRDHKETQYF - TRBJ2-5 - TRBV27
TGTGCCACCAAGGCAGAAATGACAGATACGCAGTATTTT CATKAEMTDTQYF - TRBJ2-3 - TRBV15
TGTGCCAGCAGTTACCGCGCAGGGGTAGATGGCTACACCTTC CASSYRAGVDGYTF - TRBJ1-2 - TRBV6-5
TGTGCCAGCAGCGTAGCTTTGGAGGGGGCGAGTGGCTACACCTTC CASSVALEGASGYTF - TRBJ1-2 TRBD1 TRBV9
TGTGCCAGCAGCATTTCGGGCAGCTCCTACGAGCAGTACTTC CASSISGSSYEQYF - TRBJ2-7 - TRBV6-5
TGTGCCAGCAGCTTAGCGGCGGAAAGTACCGGGGAGCTGTTTTTT CASSLAAESTGELFF few TRBJ2-2 - TRBV7-6
TGTGCCTGGGTGGCGTCGGGGGGGGGCGGTGGCTACACCTTC CAWVASGGGGGYTF - TRBJ1-2 - TRBV30
TGCGCCAGCAGCTTGGGGGCGACAGGGCTGGGAGAGACCCAGTACTTC CASSLGATGLGETQYF - TRBJ2-5 TRBD1 TRBV5-1
TGTGCCAGCAGCTCTAGCTCCTACGAGCAGTACTTC CASSSSSYEQYF - TRBJ2-7 - TRBV28